The source of this TCR beta chain is a study of T-cell reconstitution after alpha-beta-depleted transplantation in children. This clonotype has at least ten counts. The antigen is not known. The library targeted TCRbeta and was prepared with unique molecular identifiers. TCRdb reprocessed the PCR reads with MiXCR, giving one entry per CDR3 protein. The repertoire holds roughly 250,000 distinct CDR3 sequences, roughly 8.2% seen once, with 5% to 8% in the top ten. Trimming took 3 bases from V and 5 from J; bases not matched to a gene: 6. Germline V CDR1 and CDR2: SGDLS, YYNGEE. The CDR3 runs to 14 residues. Overall study findings and caveats: After one year, T-cell counts and TCRbeta diversity mostly came from new T cells. TCRbeta diversity was high at day 60 in some patients (a result of surviving recipient T cells and thymic progenitors). Expanded graft clones numbering several hundred reportedly gave rise to alpha-beta T cells about two months after transplant.

The source material was PBMCs, mostly from graft donor cells, sampled 180 days after TCRalphabeta/CD19-depleted stem cell transplant. The chain joins TRBV9 to TRBJ2-5, with 8 bases fitting TRBD2. The clonotype was recovered from a male patient younger than 18 who had a stem cell transplant for acute lymphoblastic leukemia, so the T cells may come from the graft donor. CDR3 amino acids: CASSARGGGETQYF. In DNA, the CDR3 is TGTGCCAGCAGCGCCCGGGGGGGAGGGGAGACCCAGTACTTC.